The clone carrying this TCR beta chain was recorded at least ten times. The CDR3 extends over 12 amino acids. CDR1 and CDR2 from the germline V gene are LGHDT and YNNKEL (reference sequence). Trimming removed 2 bases from V and 0 bases from J, with 2 bases in between. This specimen comes from a study of regulatory T cells in long-lasting Graves disease. Study summary: Graves' cases, newly diagnosed, had used antithyroid drugs under 3 months.

Arm-PCR of CDR3 regions with iRepertoire HTBI primers generated TCR beta libraries. MiXCR, applied by TCRdb to the multiplex PCR reads, yields one record per CDR3 protein. The sample lists around 360,000 distinct CDR3 sequences, under 20% occurring once. Specified time point: newly diagnosed GD, antithyroid drugs for less than 3 months. From PBMCs, RNA was extracted and then used to make the TCR library. This sample was also put to use in a study of T cells in Graves' hyperthyroidism and ophthalmopathy.

The chain carries TRBV3-1 and TRBJ2-7; D is unclear. The clonotype was recovered from a woman younger than 30 with Graves disease. Sequencing was performed on peripheral blood mononuclear cells (PBMCs), taken at new diagnosis, from a patient treated with antithyroid drugs. The CDR3 protein is CASSQLSYEQYF. CDR3 in DNA: TGTGCCAGCAGCCAACTCTCCTACGAGCAGTACTTC.